The next 6 T cell receptor beta chains were all read from a single sample in a study of T cell responses to AZD1222 COVID-19 vaccine. Measured with immunoSEQ multiplex PCR; TCRdb has only the in-frame clones, and not every one. The sample holds some 81,000 clones; over 75% are singletons and the top ten take 3.4%. The sample was peripheral blood, taken 28 days after the second AZD1222 dose. The receptors were gathered from an adult who received the AZD1222 COVID-19 vaccine.

Turning to this clone: Sequence at one end of the junction differs from germline and may be a read error. This chain uses TRBV19 with TRBJ2-4; TRBD1 might be the D (5 bases). This CDR3 contains 12 residues. Germline-derived CDR1 and CDR2 are LNHDA and SQIVND (reference sequence). CDR3 in amino acids: CAVGRATNIQYF. The DNA for the CDR3 is TGTGCGGTCGGCAGGGCCACAAACATTCAGTACTTC. The variable domain in full, with the rest retrieved from reference TRBV19 and TRBJ2-4, is DGGITQSPKYLFRKEGQNVTLSCEQNLNHDAMYWYRQDPGQGLRLIYYSQIVNDFQKGDIAEGYSVSREKKESFPLTVTSAQKNPTAFYLCAVGRATNIQYFGAGTRLSVL.

The gene calls are TRBV6-5 and TRBJ1-1; D is ambiguous. V dropped 8 bases and J dropped 0 bases, with 10 bases sitting between them. Germline V gene sequence: CDR1 MNHEY, CDR2 SVGAGI. The CDR3 loop spans 13 amino acids. CDR3 in DNA: TGTGCCAGCCGCCTGACACTGAACACTGAAGCTTTCTTT. Translated, it gives CASRLTLNTEAFF.

On this clone: The same CDR3 is also encoded by other DNA sequences in this sample. The chain is built from TRBV7-3 and TRBJ1-5; maybe TRBD1 (5 bases). Trimming took 5 bases from V and 3 from J, leaving 8 bases between them. Germline-derived CDR1 and CDR2 are SGHTA and FQGTGA. The CDR3 is 13 residues long. This chain's CDR3 is CASSLGPNQPQHF. The CDR3 bases are TGTGCCAGCAGCCTGGGACCCAATCAGCCCCAGCATTTT. Full variable domain (rest looked up from reference TRBV7-3 and TRBJ1-5): GAGVSQTPSNKVTEKGKYVELRCDPISGHTALYWYRQSLGQGPEFLIYFQGTGAADDSGLPNDRFFAVRPEGSVSTLKIQRTERGDSAVYLCASSLGPNQPQHFGDGTRLSIL.

The chain's CDR3 is CASSEGGLAGYGYEQYF. Here the CDR3 DNA reads TGTGCCAGCAGTGAGGGGGGACTAGCGGGATATGGCTACGAGCAGTACTTC. The chain joins TRBV6-1 to TRBJ2-7, with 13 bases that match TRBD2. This CDR3 region has 17 residues. Germline V gene lookup returns CDR1 MNHNS and CDR2 SASEGT. Losses at the gene ends were 3 bases for V and 3 bases for J; bases not matched to a gene: 8.

Only a few counts were recorded for this clone. The chain couples TRBV4-3 to TRBJ1-1; D unclear. The length of the CDR3 is 16 residues. Trimming cost V 3 bases and J 1 base, with 15 bases left between them. Germline V CDR1 and CDR2: LGHNA, YSLEER. CDR3 loop: CASSHIARQPNTEAFF. Here the CDR3 DNA reads TGCGCCAGCAGCCATATCGCCAGGCAACCGAACACTGAAGCTTTCTTT.

The chain uses TRBV11-2 and TRBJ2-2; D is unclear. Trimming removed 5 bases at V and 11 bases at J, with 21 bases between. Germline-derived CDR1 and CDR2 are SGHAT and FQNNGV. The CDR3 contains 15 residues. CDR3 sequence reads: CASSASSQASSELFF. Written as DNA, the CDR3 is TGTGCCAGCAGCGCCTCCTCGCAGGCGTCTTCTGAGCTGTTTTTT.